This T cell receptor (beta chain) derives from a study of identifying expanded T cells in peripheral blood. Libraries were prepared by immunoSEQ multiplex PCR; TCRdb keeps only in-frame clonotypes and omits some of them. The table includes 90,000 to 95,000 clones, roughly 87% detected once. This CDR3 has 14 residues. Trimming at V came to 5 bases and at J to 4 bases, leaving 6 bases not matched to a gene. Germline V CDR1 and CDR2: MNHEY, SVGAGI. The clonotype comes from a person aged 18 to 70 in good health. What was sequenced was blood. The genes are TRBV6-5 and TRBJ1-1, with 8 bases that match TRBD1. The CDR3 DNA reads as TGTGCCAGCAGTGTGGACAGGGCCTCCACTGAAGCTTTCTTT. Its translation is CASSVDRASTEAFF.